The 22 T cell receptor beta chains given below trace back to one sample, sequenced in a study of blood T cell repertoires in COVID-19. Produced via immunoSEQ multiplex PCR; TCRdb's table is partial and in-frame only. The sample lists about 290,000 clones; 75% to 90% were seen once. Sequenced material: PBMCs or T cells enriched from blood (not recorded which). The origin of the receptors is a woman between 35 and 50 years old who had recovered from COVID-19.

This clone was counted only a few times. The gene calls are TRBV9 and TRBJ2-3, with D possibly being TRBD2 (6 bases). CDR1 is SGDLS and CDR2 is YYNGEE in the germline V gene. Trimming took off 0 bases at V and 0 bases at J, with 17 bases between the two ends. This CDR3 is 18 amino acids long. CDR3: CASSVATSTGGSTDTQYF. In nucleotides, the CDR3 is TGTGCCAGCAGCGTAGCTACAAGCACCGGGGGAAGCACAGATACGCAGTATTTT.

The J gene is TRBJ2-2, the V gene TRBV5-1; D remains ambiguous. V gave up 4 bases and J gave up 4 bases, with 8 bases separating them. CDR1 and CDR2 (germline): SGHRS, YFSETQ. The CDR3 is 13 amino acids. DNA for the CDR3: TGCGCCAGCAGCCTGACTGGCACCGGGGAGCTGTTTTTT. This codes for CASSLTGTGELFF.

The chain couples TRBV20-1 to TRBJ1-2, with D hard to call. Germline values: CDR1 DFQATT, CDR2 SNEGSKA (reference sequence). The CDR3 length is 11 residues. The ends were cut back, 0 bases at V and 9 bases at J, with 8 bases in the middle. CDR3 in DNA: TGCAGTGCTAGAGATATATATAGCTACACCTTC. Protein sequence: CSARDIYSYTF.

This clone was observed once. The rearrangement uses TRBV4-1 and TRBJ1-4; a weak D match, TRBD1 (5 bases). The CDR3 sequence is 13 residues long. With 6 bases removed from V and 7 bases from J, the gap between germline ends came to 12 bases. Germline V gene lookup returns CDR1 MGHRA and CDR2 YSYEKL. CDR3 region: CASRFLGGEKLFF. The CDR3 region has the DNA TGCGCCAGCAGGTTCCTCGGGGGTGAAAAACTGTTTTTT.

Note on this clone: The sample holds other DNA sequences that translate to the same CDR3. The chain has TRBV29-1 and TRBJ1-2, with 10 bases fitting TRBD1. This CDR3 has 13 amino acids. Germline V gene sequence: CDR1 SQVTM, CDR2 ANQGSEA. V was pared by 5 bases and J by 4 bases, with 4 bases of the junction left unmatched. DNA of the CDR3: TGCAGCGTTCGGACAGGGGGAAGCTATGGCTACACCTTC. Translating gives CSVRTGGSYGYTF.

The V call is TRBV30, the J call TRBJ2-3; D perhaps matches TRBD2 (6 bases). The V and J ends lost 3 bases and 1 base respectively, with 14 bases between them. The CDR3 is made up of 15 amino acids. The germline CDR1 and CDR2 sequences are GTSNPN and SVGIG (reference sequence). As DNA, the CDR3 is TGTGCCTGGAGCGAGAGCGGGTACCGCACAGATACGCAGTATTTT. Its translation: CAWSESGYRTDTQYF.

A remark on this clone: Other DNA sequences in this specimen translate into the identical CDR3. The chain joins TRBV10-2 to TRBJ1-2, with 9 bases fitting TRBD1. This CDR3 is built from 13 residues. V was clipped by 4 bases and J by 5 bases; unmatched bases: 2. Germline assignment: CDR1 WSHSY and CDR2 SAAADI. CDR3 bases: TGCGCCAGCAGTGGGACAGGGGATTATGGCTACACCTTC. As protein: CASSGTGDYGYTF.

The chain combines TRBV5-6 with TRBJ1-4, with 7 nucleotides matching TRBD1. CDR1 SGHDT and CDR2 YYEEEE come from the germline V gene. The CDR3 is 14 residues long. With 2 bases clipped from V and 8 bases from J, the junction kept 6 bases outside the gene matches. The CDR3 DNA reads as TGTGCCAGCAGCTTCAGGGGGGCGGGAGAAAAACTGTTTTTT. It yields the protein CASSFRGAGEKLFF.

The chain joins TRBV25-1 to TRBJ2-2, with 8 bases identical to TRBD1. With V trimmed by 3 bases and J by 4 bases, 13 bases remained unmatched. The V gene's germline CDR1 is MGHDK and CDR2 SYGVNS. The CDR3 has 18 residues. The CDR3 bases are TGTGCCAGCAGTGAGGTGGGACAGGCTACCGAGGGCACCGGGGAGCTGTTTTTT. Translating gives CASSEVGQATEGTGELFF.

The chain employs TRBV19 and TRBJ2-7; D remains unclear. This CDR3 comprises 13 residues. The germline V and J ends were trimmed by 5 bases and 6 bases, with 14 bases remaining between them. The V gene's germline CDR1 is LNHDA and CDR2 SQIVND (reference sequence). The CDR3 DNA reads as TGTGCCAGTAGTTTGACTTTACCCTCCGAGCAGTACTTC. This gives the protein CASSLTLPSEQYF.

This clone came up once. The chain recombines TRBV7-8 with TRBJ1-2; TRBD1 matches 8 bases. This CDR3 is 17 amino acids long. V dropped 5 bases and J dropped 8; count of bases not matched to a gene: 19. The germline V gene has CDR1 SGHVS and CDR2 FQNEAQ. DNA for the CDR3: TGTGCCAGCAGCCCCACGACCGCCGGACAGGGAGCGGGCGGCTACACCTTC. It codes for CASSPTTAGQGAGGYTF.

The chain joins TRBV5-6 to TRBJ1-3; TRBD1 might be the D (5 bases). V was cut by 8 bases and J by 1 base, with 10 bases left in between. This CDR3 spans 13 amino acids. The V gene's germline CDR1 is SGHDT and CDR2 YYEEEE. The CDR3 region has the DNA TGTGCCAGTGGGGGGGTTTCTGGAAACACCATATATTTT. Protein sequence: CASGGVSGNTIYF.

The chain recombines TRBV4-3 with TRBJ1-5, with a weak D call TRBD1 (6 bases). There are 15 residues in the CDR3. The ends were cut back, 3 bases at V and 5 bases at J, with 14 bases in the middle. CDR1 is LGHNA, CDR2 YSLEER, per germline. CDR3 protein: CASSHSTGRDQPQHF. In DNA form, the CDR3 reads TGCGCCAGCAGCCACTCTACAGGGAGGGATCAGCCCCAGCATTTT.

The chain recombines TRBV9 with TRBJ1-3, with D maybe TRBD1 (6 bases). Germline V gene lookup returns CDR1 SGDLS and CDR2 YYNGEE. The CDR3 sequence is 16 residues long. The germline V and J ends were trimmed by 0 bases and 0 bases, with 10 bases remaining between them. CDR3 residues: CASSVAQGPSGNTIYF. CDR3 sequence (DNA): TGTGCCAGCAGCGTAGCCCAGGGGCCCTCTGGAAACACCATATATTTT.

The gene calls are TRBV7-2 and TRBJ1-1; D is uncertain. V lost 3 bases, J lost 1 base, and 12 bases lay in between. Germline V gives CDR1 SGHTA, CDR2 FQGNSA. The CDR3 has 15 amino acids. The CDR3 DNA follows: TGTGCCAGCAGCTTTTCTGCATGGAGGAACACTGAAGCTTTCTTT. Translating it yields CASSFSAWRNTEAFF. Using reference TRBV7-2 and TRBJ1-1 for the parts outside the CDR3, the full variable domain is GAGVSQSPSNKVTEKGKDVELRCDPISGHTALYWYRQSLGQGLEFLIYFQGNSAPDKSGLPSDRFSAERTGGSVSTLTIQRTQQEDSAVYLCASSFSAWRNTEAFFGQGTRLTVV.

This chain joins TRBV5-1 and TRBJ1-1; the match to TRBD1 covers 10 bases. Germline CDR1 and CDR2: SGHRS and YFSETQ. The CDR3 is 15 residues long. Losses at the gene ends were 4 bases for V and 2 bases for J; bases not matched to a gene: 5. The CDR3: CASSSWTGGNTEAFF. In DNA, the CDR3 is TGCGCCAGCAGCAGTTGGACAGGGGGTAACACTGAAGCTTTCTTT.

The V call is TRBV27, the J call TRBJ1-1, with a tentative D call TRBD1 (6 bases). CDR1 is MNHEY, CDR2 SMNVEV, per germline (reference sequence). Trimming removed 4 bases at V and 5 bases at J, with 17 bases between. The CDR3 spans 15 residues. The CDR3 loop is CASSSPYRAATEAFF. For the CDR3, the DNA is TGTGCCAGCAGTTCCCCGTACAGGGCTGCGACTGAAGCTTTCTTT.

This chain links TRBV25-1 with TRBJ1-5, with D unclear. V gave up 3 bases and J gave up 3 bases, with 9 bases separating them. From germline, CDR1 is MGHDK and CDR2 SYGVNS. This CDR3 is built from 14 residues. CDR3 in amino acids: CASSEPDFNQPQHF. In DNA, the CDR3 is TGTGCCAGCAGTGAGCCAGACTTCAATCAGCCCCAGCATTTT.

The rearrangement uses TRBV27 and TRBJ2-3; 11 nucleotides match TRBD2. Per germline, CDR1 MNHEY and CDR2 SMNVEV (reference sequence). The CDR3 is made up of 16 amino acids. The V gene end was trimmed by 3 bases and the J gene end by 5 bases; junction bases not matched to a gene: 7. The CDR3 bases are TGTGCCAGCAGTTTCCTCACTAGCGGGGGTTTAGATACGCAGTATTTT. Protein sequence: CASSFLTSGGLDTQYF.

The chain recombines TRBV5-1 with TRBJ2-2, with 9 bases fitting TRBD1. Trimming cost V 0 bases and J 7 bases; bases outside gene matches: 7. The CDR3 consists of 16 residues. Germline CDR1 reads SGHRS; CDR2 reads YFSETQ. The CDR3 loop reads CASSLADRGFDGELFF. The CDR3 nucleotides read TGCGCCAGCAGCTTGGCGGACAGGGGATTCGACGGGGAGCTGTTTTTT.

The chain couples TRBV4-1 to TRBJ2-1, with 14 positions matching TRBD2. Looked up from germline, CDR1 is MGHRA and CDR2 is YSYEKL. CDR3 length: 17 amino acids. The V gene end was trimmed by 3 bases and the J gene end by 15 bases; junction bases not matched to a gene: 16. The CDR3 protein is CASSQTGAPGLAGALFF. The DNA of the CDR3 is TGCGCCAGCAGCCAGACCGGGGCCCCGGGACTAGCGGGAGCACTGTTCTTC.

The chain joins TRBV7-2 to TRBJ2-3; TRBD1 agrees at 8 bases. Germline loops: CDR1 SGHTA, CDR2 FQGNSA. This CDR3 has 17 amino acids. V shed 3 bases, J shed 0 bases, and the junction held 8 bases outside the gene matches. The CDR3 DNA sequence: TGTGCCAGCAGCTTGCCATGGGACAGGTTGAGCACAGATACGCAGTATTTT. Its protein product is CASSLPWDRLSTDTQYF.